One and the same sample provided the 23 T cell receptor beta chains below, sequenced in a study of blood T cell repertoires in COVID-19 (dated by TCRdb to 2020 to 2021). The method was the immunoSEQ multiplex PCR assay. The clones in this table, taken by TCRdb from immuneACCESS, are in-frame only. Not every clone is retained; where verified, under half of the shortfall comes from an unresolved V gene, and the cause of the rest is unknown. The sample yields about 100,000 clones; about two thirds were counted once. The ten largest make up roughly 2% of the sample. Sequencing was done on a sample of peripheral blood. The receptors were gathered from a woman aged 40 to 55 with acute or convalescent COVID-19.

The chain recombines TRBV7-3 with TRBJ2-2, with TRBD1 as a possible D gene (6 bases). V was pared by 5 bases and J by 13 bases, with 14 bases between. In germline, CDR1 is SGHTA, CDR2 FQGTGA. This CDR3 comprises 12 residues. The CDR3 DNA follows: TGTGCCAGCAGCCTGGGGGACAATAGGCTGTTTTTT. Its translation: CASSLGDNRLFF.

In this sample, this clone turned up a few times. This rearrangement joins TRBV6-2 or TRBV6-3 to TRBJ2-5; 8 nucleotides align to TRBD1. With V trimmed by 6 bases and J by 7 bases, 10 bases remained unmatched. Germline-derived CDR1 and CDR2 are MNHEY and SVGEGT. The CDR3 is 14 amino acids. The CDR3 sequence: CASSPGTGLVTQYF. The CDR3 DNA reads as TGTGCCAGCAGCCCAGGGACAGGTTTGGTGACCCAGTACTTC.

The gene calls are TRBV6-4 and TRBJ1-1, with TRBD1 as a possible D gene (6 bases). CDR1 and CDR2 (germline): MRHNA, SNTAGT. The V gene lost 6 bases and the J gene lost 2 bases, with 16 bases spanning the gap. CDR3 length: 15 residues. The CDR3 here is CASRMGRGDNTEAFF. CDR3 bases: TGTGCCAGCAGGATGGGCAGGGGAGACAACACTGAAGCTTTCTTT.

This clone was seen ten or more times. CDR3 sequence: CASSPRIGGRGSYYEQYF. CDR3 coding DNA: TGTGCCAGCAGTCCCCGGATCGGTGGCAGGGGATCCTACTACGAGCAGTACTTC. The rearrangement links TRBV28 to TRBJ2-7; D is perhaps TRBD1 (6 bases). Trimming removed 5 bases at V and 3 bases at J, with 26 bases between. The V gene's germline CDR1 is MDHEN and CDR2 SYDVKM. The CDR3 contains 18 residues.

This chain joins TRBV5-1 and TRBJ2-1; tentative D call: TRBD2 (6 bases). V was shortened by 4 bases and J by 4 bases, with 15 bases between the two germline ends. This CDR3 is built from 15 residues. Germline assignment: CDR1 SGHRS and CDR2 YFSETQ. The CDR3 DNA reads TGCGCCAGCAGCCCCTTGGCGGGGAGGTACAATGAGCAGTTCTTC. This gives the protein CASSPLAGRYNEQFF.

This chain links TRBV12-3 or TRBV12-4 with TRBJ2-4, with D possibly being TRBD2 (7 bases). The CDR3 length is 11 residues. The V gene lost 9 bases and the J gene lost 6 bases, with 9 bases spanning the gap. The CDR3 loop reads CARRGGNIQYF. For the CDR3, the DNA is TGTGCCAGAAGGGGGGGAAACATTCAGTACTTC.

This chain connects TRBV28 to TRBJ2-5, with D possibly being TRBD1 (6 bases). Germline assignment: CDR1 MDHEN and CDR2 SYDVKM. The germline V and J ends were trimmed by 4 bases and 2 bases, with 8 bases remaining between them. This CDR3 is built from 13 residues. In DNA, the CDR3 is TGTGCCAGCAGTTCTGGACAGCAAGAGACCCAGTACTTC. As protein: CASSSGQQETQYF. Full variable domain (missing parts from reference TRBV28 and TRBJ2-5): DVKVTQSSRYLVKRTGEKVFLECVQDMDHENMFWYRQDPGLGLRLIYFSYDVKMKEKGDIPEGYSVSREKKERFSLILESASTNQTSMYLCASSSGQQETQYFGPGTRLLVL.

The chain joins TRBV18 to TRBJ1-2; 9 bases map to TRBD1. Germline CDR1 and CDR2: KGHSH and LQKENI. Trimming took 5 bases from V and 1 from J; bases not matched to a gene: 8. The CDR3 length is 16 residues. The CDR3 sequence: CASSEGQGSINYGYTF. In nucleotides, the CDR3 is TGTGCCAGCTCAGAGGGACAGGGCTCGATTAACTATGGCTACACCTTC.

This clone occurred once. The rearrangement joins TRBV5-4 to TRBJ1-1; TRBD1 matches at 7 bases. Trimming took 5 bases from V and 1 from J; bases not matched to a gene: 8. The CDR3 has 15 amino acids. CDR1 is SGHNT and CDR2 is YYREEE in the germline V gene (reference sequence). CDR3 bases: TGTGCCAGCAGGAAATCCGGGACAGAGAACACTGAAGCTTTCTTT. It is translated as CASRKSGTENTEAFF.

The rearrangement uses TRBV5-1 and TRBJ2-2, with 11 bases matching TRBD1. Germline V gene sequence: CDR1 SGHRS, CDR2 YFSETQ. V gave up 5 bases and J gave up 4 bases; unmatched junction bases: 10. CDR3 length: 17 amino acids. As DNA, the CDR3 is TGCGCCAGCAGTGCTGACGGGACAGGGGGGATCACCGGGGAGCTGTTTTTT. Translated: CASSADGTGGITGELFF. The full variable domain, completed using reference TRBV5-1 and TRBJ2-2, is KAGVTQTPRYLIKTRGQQVTLSCSPISGHRSVSWYQQTPGQGLQFLFEYFSETQRNKGNFPGRFSGRQFSNSRSEMNVSTLELGDSALYLCASSADGTGGITGELFFGEGSRLTVL.

The V gene is TRBV5-1, the J gene TRBJ2-5; 12 bases are a match to TRBD2. Losses at the gene ends were 4 bases for V and 3 bases for J; bases not matched to a gene: 4. The CDR3 loop spans 15 amino acids. In germline, CDR1 is SGHRS, CDR2 YFSETQ. CDR3 region: CASSDPSGGEETQYF. The DNA of the CDR3 is TGCGCCAGCAGCGATCCTAGCGGGGGGGAAGAGACCCAGTACTTC. The variable domain in full, completed from reference TRBV5-1 and TRBJ2-5, reads KAGVTQTPRYLIKTRGQQVTLSCSPISGHRSVSWYQQTPGQGLQFLFEYFSETQRNKGNFPGRFSGRQFSNSRSEMNVSTLELGDSALYLCASSDPSGGEETQYFGPGTRLLVL.

This clone was found once. The chain combines TRBV6-5 with TRBJ2-2, with D possibly being TRBD1 (6 bases). The V end was cut by 7 bases, the J end by 5 bases, with 14 bases between. The CDR3 contains 14 residues. Germline V gene lookup returns CDR1 MNHEY and CDR2 SVGAGI. The DNA of the CDR3 is TGTGCCAGCATCGCTACAGGGTCAACCGGGGAGCTGTTTTTT. Translating it yields CASIATGSTGELFF.

This clone has a handful of counts. The V gene is TRBV2, the J gene TRBJ1-6, with 9 bases that match TRBD1. V gave up 11 bases and J gave up 9 bases; unmatched junction bases: 8. The CDR3 has 13 amino acids. Germline V gene sequence: CDR1 SNHLY, CDR2 FYNNEI. The CDR3 protein is CASRDREFSPLHF. CDR3 in DNA: TGTGCCTCCCGGGACAGGGAGTTTTCACCCCTCCACTTT.

The V and J genes are TRBV5-4 and TRBJ2-4, with D perhaps TRBD1 (6 bases). Deletions cut 0 bases from V and 6 bases from J, with 13 bases between. Looked up from germline, CDR1 is SGHNT and CDR2 is YYREEE (reference sequence). The CDR3 runs 15 residues. The CDR3 DNA reads TGTGCCAGCAGCTTGGCTGATAAAGGGGGAAACATTCAGTACTTC. Its translation: CASSLADKGGNIQYF.

J is TRBJ2-5 and V is TRBV28; TRBD1 is a possible D gene (7 bases). The germline V gene encodes CDR1 MDHEN and CDR2 SYDVKM. The CDR3 is made up of 12 amino acids. V lost 8 bases and J 3 bases, leaving 10 bases between the germline ends. The chain's CDR3 is CASGGTEETQYF. DNA for the CDR3: TGTGCCAGCGGAGGGACAGAAGAGACCCAGTACTTC.

The chain joins TRBV5-1 to TRBJ1-6; D may be TRBD1 (6 bases). Germline lookup yields CDR1 SGHRS and CDR2 YFSETQ. The V end lost 1 base, the J end lost 6 bases, and 11 bases lay between the germline ends. The CDR3 spans 15 residues. CDR3 DNA: TGCGCCAGCAGCTTGAGCGGACAGAGTAATTCACCCCTCCACTTT. Translating gives CASSLSGQSNSPLHF. Looking up the rest from reference TRBV5-1 and TRBJ1-6 gives the full variable domain: KAGVTQTPRYLIKTRGQQVTLSCSPISGHRSVSWYQQTPGQGLQFLFEYFSETQRNKGNFPGRFSGRQFSNSRSEMNVSTLELGDSALYLCASSLSGQSNSPLHFGNGTRLTVT.

A word on this clone: One junction end disagrees with the germline gene, perhaps due to a read error. The chain is built from TRBV4-3 and TRBJ2-7; 8 nucleotides line up with TRBD1. Germline lookup yields CDR1 LGHNA and CDR2 YSLEER. The CDR3 is 14 residues long. CDR3 region: CASSKDRGVGEQYF. CDR3 DNA sequence: TGCGCCAGCAGCAAAGACAGGGGCGTAGGCGAGCAGTACTTC.

V usage is TRBV12-3 or TRBV12-4 and J usage is TRBJ1-1, with D hard to call. The CDR3 loop spans 11 amino acids. Trimming pared 4 bases from V and 9 bases from J, leaving 9 bases between. The CDR3 loop reads CASSSGPKAFF. The CDR3 DNA reads as TGTGCCAGCAGTTCGGGTCCAAAAGCTTTCTTT.

The V and J genes are TRBV7-2 and TRBJ2-1; 10 positions agree with TRBD1. Germline loops: CDR1 SGHTA, CDR2 FQGNSA. There are 13 residues in the CDR3. J was trimmed by 7 bases and V by 3 bases; bases with no gene match: 0. The CDR3: CASSLDRGNEQFF. The CDR3 nucleotides read TGTGCCAGCAGCTTGGACAGGGGGAATGAGCAGTTCTTC.

The chain employs TRBV4-3 and TRBJ2-6, with TRBD1 identical over 9 bases. V was pared by 6 bases and J by 0 bases, with 6 bases of the junction left unmatched. The CDR3 totals 17 residues. Looked up from germline, CDR1 is LGHNA and CDR2 is YSLEER. The CDR3 loop reads CASRRDRVNSGANVLTF. The CDR3 nucleotides read TGCGCCAGCAGGCGGGACAGGGTAAACTCTGGGGCCAACGTCCTGACTTTC.

This chain links TRBV28 with TRBJ1-5; D remains unclear. The CDR3 is 12 residues long. Germline V CDR1 and CDR2: MDHEN, SYDVKM. Deletions cut 2 bases from V and 7 bases from J, with 6 bases between. CDR3 nucleotide sequence: TGTGCCAGCAGTTTAGAGGGCCAGCCCCAGCATTTT. Translating it yields CASSLEGQPQHF.

V gene TRBV7-2 combines with J gene TRBJ2-1; 7 positions agree with TRBD2. The CDR3 is 15 residues long. Germline V lookup: CDR1 SGHTA, CDR2 FQGNSA. After removal of 5 bases from V and 5 bases from J, the junction contained 9 bases not matched to a gene. The CDR3 spells CASSPQGLPNNEQFF. In DNA, the CDR3 is TGTGCCAGCAGCCCCCAGGGACTACCTAACAATGAGCAGTTCTTC.

The table lists this clone with a few counts. The rearrangement joins TRBV10-3 to TRBJ1-3; no reliable D call. This CDR3 comprises 14 residues. The ends were cut back, 6 bases at V and 0 bases at J, with 9 bases in the middle. Germline V gene sequence: CDR1 ENHRY, CDR2 SYGVKD. The CDR3 DNA follows: TGTGCCATCAGCCCGTTCTACTCTGGAAACACCATATATTTT. This codes for CAISPFYSGNTIYF.